This is a list of T cell receptor beta chains from one sample in a study of OX40 agonist ivuxolimab in advanced cancers. Some clones are missing from TCRdb's copy, which holds only in-frame ones; the method was immunoSEQ multiplex PCR. In the table there are approximately 88,000 clones, about 88% of which are singletons. Sequencing was performed on CD4+ or CD8+ T cells sorted from blood, taken in a trial of the OX40 agonist ivuxolimab. These receptors were taken from an adult with an advanced solid tumor such as melanoma, head and neck, liver or kidney cancer. CDR3s include the opening cysteine and the closing phenylalanine or tryptophan. The D gene is left open where the match is weak.

CDR3aa	d_gene	v_gene
CASRAQGTREKLFF	TRBD1	TRBV6-5
CASSQESWTEAFF	-	TRBV14
CASSLRGGSGANVLTF	-	TRBV5-1
CASSQAGTGEETQYF	-	TRBV11-3
CASSDVFQIGGEKLFF	-	TRBV2
CASSLQGTIYF	-	TRBV7-2
CASSPRGTGGYGYTF	TRBD1	TRBV19
CASSSGGSNQPQHF	-	TRBV6-5
CAWSVRGTGNTEAFF	TRBD1	TRBV30
CASSVSAGGNEKLFF	TRBD1	TRBV9
CASSGSYTDTQYF	-	TRBV6-4
CASSGSGSSYEQYF	-	TRBV25-1
CASSPGGINTGELFF	TRBD2	TRBV7-3
CASSQDRDGWAFF	-	TRBV4-1
CASSLRGDYGYTF	-	TRBV5-1
CASTERRSSTDTQYF	-	TRBV6-1